This TCR beta chain derives from a study of blood T cells in healthy people across ages. This clonotype was counted only a few times. Its antigen is unidentified. The trim removed 0 bases at V and 5 bases at J, leaving 5 bases unmatched. Germline assignment: CDR1 ENHRY and CDR2 SYGVKD. This CDR3 spans 16 amino acids. Study outcomes and limitations: Changes seen in expanded clonotypes were possibly confounded by donor CMV status left unknown. In older individuals, TCR beta diversity per million T cells was lower, falling roughly linearly with age. Naive T cell percentage showed a strong correlation with TCR beta diversity.

Sample-barcoded 5' priming and a J-beta primer mix drove a second PCR of roughly 6 to 12 cycles. TCRdb processed the 5' RACE reads anew with MiXCR; each CDR3 protein has one entry. Of about 1.1 million distinct CDR3 sequences in the sample, 35% to 45% were seen once. The chain is built from TRBV10-3 and TRBJ2-1; 9 bases are a match to TRBD2. Sequencing used blood. The clonotype originates from a man aged 18 to 30 in good health. CDR3 nucleotide sequence: TGTGCCATCAGTGAGTCGTTAGCGGGGGACCACAATGAGCAGTTCTTC. It specifies CAISESLAGDHNEQFF.